Included here is one TCR beta chain sequence, with context. Its cognate antigen is unknown. The assay was immunoSEQ multiplex PCR, and TCRdb's table has in-frame clones only and misses some. The sample contains about 16,000 clones, 65% to 80% of which appear only once. The sample originates from a study of tumor-infiltrating lymphocytes in localized non-small cell lung cancer. Study-level findings and limits: No T-cell fraction difference was seen between IM1 and IM2 tumors. Each assay used a separate piece of the same tissue. Tumors had more T cell infiltration than uninvolved lung, per TCRbeta sequencing and CD3 counts.

This CDR3 has 16 residues. Trimming at V came to 4 bases and at J to 3 bases, leaving 9 bases not matched to a gene. Germline V gene sequence: CDR1 SGHKS, CDR2 YYEKEE (reference sequence). The chain is built from TRBV5-5 and TRBJ2-3, with TRBD1 identical over 9 bases. The sequencing input was lung tumor tissue. This clonotype was obtained from a human donor with non-small cell lung cancer. The CDR3 DNA reads as TGTGCCAGCAGCAACGGACAGGGGTTAGGTACAGATACGCAGTATTTT. This gives the protein CASSNGQGLGTDTQYF.